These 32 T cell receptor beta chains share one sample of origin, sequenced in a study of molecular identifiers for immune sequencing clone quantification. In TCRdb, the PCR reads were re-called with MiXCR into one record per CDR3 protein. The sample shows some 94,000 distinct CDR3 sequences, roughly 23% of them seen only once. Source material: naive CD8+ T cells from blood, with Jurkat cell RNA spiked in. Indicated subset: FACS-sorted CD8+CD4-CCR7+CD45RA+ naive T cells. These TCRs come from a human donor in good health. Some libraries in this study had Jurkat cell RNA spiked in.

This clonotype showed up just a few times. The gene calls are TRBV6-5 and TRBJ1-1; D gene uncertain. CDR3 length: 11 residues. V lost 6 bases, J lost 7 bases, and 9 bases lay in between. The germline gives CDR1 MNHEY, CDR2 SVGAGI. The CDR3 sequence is CASRRGVEAFF. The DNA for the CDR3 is TGTGCCAGCAGACGCGGTGTTGAAGCTTTCTTT.

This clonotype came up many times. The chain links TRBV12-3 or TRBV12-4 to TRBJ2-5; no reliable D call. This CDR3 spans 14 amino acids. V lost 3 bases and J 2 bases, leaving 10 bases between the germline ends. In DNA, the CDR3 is TGTGCCAGCAGTTTTACAGAGAGACAAGAGACCCAGTACTTC. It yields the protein CASSFTERQETQYF.

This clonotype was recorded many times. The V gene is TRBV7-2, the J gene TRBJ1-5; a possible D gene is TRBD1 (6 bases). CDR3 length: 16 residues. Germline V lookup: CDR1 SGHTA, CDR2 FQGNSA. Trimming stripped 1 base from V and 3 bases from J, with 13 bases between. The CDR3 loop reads CASSLVAGAYNQPQHF. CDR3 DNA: TGTGCCAGCAGCTTAGTTGCAGGGGCCTACAATCAGCCCCAGCATTTT. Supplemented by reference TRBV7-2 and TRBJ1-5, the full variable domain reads GAGVSQSPSNKVTEKGKDVELRCDPISGHTALYWYRQSLGQGLEFLIYFQGNSAPDKSGLPSDRFSAERTGGSVSTLTIQRTQQEDSAVYLCASSLVAGAYNQPQHFGDGTRLSIL.

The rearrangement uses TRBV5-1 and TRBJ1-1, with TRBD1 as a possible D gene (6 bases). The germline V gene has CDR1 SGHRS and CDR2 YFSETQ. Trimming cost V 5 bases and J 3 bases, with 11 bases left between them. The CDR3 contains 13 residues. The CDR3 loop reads CASRGGGDTEAFF. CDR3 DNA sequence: TGCGCCAGCAGAGGGGGGGGCGACACTGAAGCTTTCTTT.

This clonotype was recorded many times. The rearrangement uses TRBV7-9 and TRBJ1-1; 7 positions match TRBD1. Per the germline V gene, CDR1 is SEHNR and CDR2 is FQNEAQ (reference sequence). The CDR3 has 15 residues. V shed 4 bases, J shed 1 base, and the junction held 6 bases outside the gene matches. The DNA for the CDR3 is TGTGCCAGCAGCTCATTAAGGACAGGGAACACTGAAGCTTTCTTT. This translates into CASSSLRTGNTEAFF.

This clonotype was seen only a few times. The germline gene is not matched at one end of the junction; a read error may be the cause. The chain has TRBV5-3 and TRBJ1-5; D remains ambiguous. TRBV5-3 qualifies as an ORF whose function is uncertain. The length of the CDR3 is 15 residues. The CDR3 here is CASSLGRQDPEPQHF. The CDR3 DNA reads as TGTGCCAGCAGCTTGGGGAGGCAGGACCCGGAGCCCCAGCATTTT.

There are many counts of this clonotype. The CDR3 bases are TGTGCCAGCAGTTGGCGGCGAAACCCCCAAGAGACCCAGTACTTC. Amino acids: CASSWRRNPQETQYF. The chain combines TRBV6-2 or TRBV6-3 with TRBJ2-5, with D unresolved. V gave up 4 bases and J gave up 1 base, with 13 bases separating them. Germline lookup yields CDR1 MNHEY and CDR2 SVGEGT. The CDR3 has 15 residues.

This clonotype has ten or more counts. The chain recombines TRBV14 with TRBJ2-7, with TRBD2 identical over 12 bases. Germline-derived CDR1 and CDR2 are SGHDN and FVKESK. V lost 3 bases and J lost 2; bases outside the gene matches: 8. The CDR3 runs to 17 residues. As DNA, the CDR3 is TGTGCCAGCAGCCACGCAACTAGCGGGAGGACACCCTACGAGCAGTACTTC. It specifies CASSHATSGRTPYEQYF.

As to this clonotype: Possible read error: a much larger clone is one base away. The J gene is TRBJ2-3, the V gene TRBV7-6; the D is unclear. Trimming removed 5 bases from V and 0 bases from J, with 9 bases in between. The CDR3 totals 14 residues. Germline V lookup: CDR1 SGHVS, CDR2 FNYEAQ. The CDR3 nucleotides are TGTGCCAGCAGCCAGCGCACAAGCACAGATACGCAGTATTTT. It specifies CASSQRTSTDTQYF.

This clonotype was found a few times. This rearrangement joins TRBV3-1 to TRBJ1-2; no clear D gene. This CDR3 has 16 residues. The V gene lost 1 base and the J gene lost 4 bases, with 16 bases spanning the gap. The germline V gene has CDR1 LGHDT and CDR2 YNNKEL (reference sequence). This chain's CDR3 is CASSQAENRRGYGYTF. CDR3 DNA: TGTGCCAGCAGCCAAGCAGAGAACAGACGAGGCTATGGCTACACCTTC.

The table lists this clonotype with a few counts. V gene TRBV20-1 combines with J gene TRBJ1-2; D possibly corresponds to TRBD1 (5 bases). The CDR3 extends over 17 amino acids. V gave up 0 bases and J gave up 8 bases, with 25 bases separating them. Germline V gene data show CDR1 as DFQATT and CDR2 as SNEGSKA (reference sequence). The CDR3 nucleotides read TGCAGTGCTAGAGATCCTAGACAGAAAATACCCAGAGCCGGCTACACCTTC. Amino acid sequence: CSARDPRQKIPRAGYTF.

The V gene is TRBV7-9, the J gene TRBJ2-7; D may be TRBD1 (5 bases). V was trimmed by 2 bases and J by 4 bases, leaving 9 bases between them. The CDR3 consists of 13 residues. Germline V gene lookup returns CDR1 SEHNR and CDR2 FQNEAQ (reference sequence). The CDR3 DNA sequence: TGTGCCAGCAGCTTAATATCAGGGTACGAGCAGTACTTC. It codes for CASSLISGYEQYF.

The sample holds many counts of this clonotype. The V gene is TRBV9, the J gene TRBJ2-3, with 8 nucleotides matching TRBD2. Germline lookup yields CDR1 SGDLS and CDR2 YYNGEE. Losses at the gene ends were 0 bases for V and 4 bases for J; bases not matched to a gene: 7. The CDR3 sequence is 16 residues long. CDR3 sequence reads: CASSVAGRGGPDTQYF. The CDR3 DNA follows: TGTGCCAGCAGCGTAGCTGGTCGGGGGGGCCCAGATACGCAGTATTTT.

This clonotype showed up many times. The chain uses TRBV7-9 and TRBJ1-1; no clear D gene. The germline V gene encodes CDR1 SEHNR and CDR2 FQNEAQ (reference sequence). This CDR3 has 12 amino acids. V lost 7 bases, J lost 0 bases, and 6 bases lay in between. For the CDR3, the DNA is TGTGCCAGCACACAGATGAACACTGAAGCTTTCTTT. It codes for CASTQMNTEAFF.

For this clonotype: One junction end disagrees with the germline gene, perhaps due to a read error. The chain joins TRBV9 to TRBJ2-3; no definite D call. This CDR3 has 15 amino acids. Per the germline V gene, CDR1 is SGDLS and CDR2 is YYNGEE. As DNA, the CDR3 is TGTGCCAGCAGCGTCTACGGGCTCTCCACAGATGCGCAGTATTTT. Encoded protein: CASSVYGLSTDAQYF.

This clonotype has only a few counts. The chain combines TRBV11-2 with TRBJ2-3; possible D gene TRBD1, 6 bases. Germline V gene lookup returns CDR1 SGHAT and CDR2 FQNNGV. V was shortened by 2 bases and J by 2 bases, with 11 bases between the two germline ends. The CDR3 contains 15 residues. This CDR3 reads CASSLTTGLTDTQYF. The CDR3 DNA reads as TGTGCCAGCAGCTTAACAACAGGGCTCACAGATACGCAGTATTTT.

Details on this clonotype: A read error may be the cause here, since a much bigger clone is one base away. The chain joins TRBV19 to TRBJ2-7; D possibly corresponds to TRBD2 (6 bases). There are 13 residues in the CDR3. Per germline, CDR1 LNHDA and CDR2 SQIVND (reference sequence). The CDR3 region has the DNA TGTGCCAGTAGTCCGGGGACTTTCTACGCGCAGTACTTC. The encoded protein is CASSPGTFYAQYF.

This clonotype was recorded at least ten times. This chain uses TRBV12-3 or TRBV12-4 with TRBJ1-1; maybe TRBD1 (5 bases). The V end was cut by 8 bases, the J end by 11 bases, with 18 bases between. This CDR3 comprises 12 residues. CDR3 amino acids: CASRLRAPGAFF. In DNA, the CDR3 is TGTGCCAGCCGACTCAGGGCCCCAGGGGCTTTCTTT.

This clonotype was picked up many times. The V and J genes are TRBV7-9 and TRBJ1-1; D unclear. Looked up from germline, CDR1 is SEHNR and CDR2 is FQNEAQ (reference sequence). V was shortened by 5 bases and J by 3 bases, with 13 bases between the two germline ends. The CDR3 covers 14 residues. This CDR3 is CASSPPGRDTEAFF. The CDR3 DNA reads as TGTGCCAGCAGCCCCCCCGGCCGAGACACTGAAGCTTTCTTT.

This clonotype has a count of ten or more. This CDR3 is CASSQTGGPMNTEAFF. CDR3 nucleotides: TGTGCCAGCAGCCAGACAGGGGGACCGATGAACACTGAAGCTTTCTTT. The chain couples TRBV28 to TRBJ1-1, with 9 positions matching TRBD1. Germline trimming cut 6 bases from V and 0 bases from J; bases unmatched to any gene: 8. This CDR3 contains 16 residues. Germline CDR1 is MDHEN and CDR2 is SYDVKM.

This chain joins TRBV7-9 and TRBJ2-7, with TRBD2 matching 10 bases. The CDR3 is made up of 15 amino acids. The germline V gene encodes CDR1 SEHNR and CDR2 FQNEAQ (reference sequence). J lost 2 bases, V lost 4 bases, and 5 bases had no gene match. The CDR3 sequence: CASSSASGGTYEQYF. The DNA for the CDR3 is TGTGCCAGCAGCTCAGCTAGCGGGGGCACCTACGAGCAGTACTTC. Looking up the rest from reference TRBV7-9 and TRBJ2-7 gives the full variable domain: DTGVSQNPRHKITKRGQNVTFRCDPISEHNRLYWYRQTLGQGPEFLTYFQNEAQLEKSRLLSDRFSAERPKGSFSTLEIQRTEQGDSAMYLCASSSASGGTYEQYFGPGTRLTVT.

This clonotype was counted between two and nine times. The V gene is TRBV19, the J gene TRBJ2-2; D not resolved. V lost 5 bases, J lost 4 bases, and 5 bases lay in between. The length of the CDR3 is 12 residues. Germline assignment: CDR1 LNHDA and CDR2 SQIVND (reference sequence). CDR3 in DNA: TGTGCCAGTAGTGGTGTCACCGGGGAGCTGTTTTTT. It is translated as CASSGVTGELFF.

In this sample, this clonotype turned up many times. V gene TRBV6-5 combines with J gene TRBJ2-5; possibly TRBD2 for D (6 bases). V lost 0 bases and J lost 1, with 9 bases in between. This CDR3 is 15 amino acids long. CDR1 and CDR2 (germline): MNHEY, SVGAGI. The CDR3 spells CASSYSAGPQETQYF. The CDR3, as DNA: TGTGCCAGCAGTTACTCGGCGGGGCCCCAAGAGACCCAGTACTTC.

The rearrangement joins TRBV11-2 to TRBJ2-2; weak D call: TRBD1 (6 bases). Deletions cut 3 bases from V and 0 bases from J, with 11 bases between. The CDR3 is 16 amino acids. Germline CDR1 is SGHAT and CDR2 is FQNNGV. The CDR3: CASSFRGTTNTGELFF. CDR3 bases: TGTGCCAGCAGCTTTAGGGGGACAACGAACACCGGGGAGCTGTTTTTT.

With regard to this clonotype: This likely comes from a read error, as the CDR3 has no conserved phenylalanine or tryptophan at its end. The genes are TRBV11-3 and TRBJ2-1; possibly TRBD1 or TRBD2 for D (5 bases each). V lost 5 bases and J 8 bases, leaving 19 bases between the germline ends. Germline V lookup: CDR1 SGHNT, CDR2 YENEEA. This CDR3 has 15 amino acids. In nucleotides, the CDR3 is TGTGCCAGCAGCACTCCCGGGACCCTAGGGGATGAGCAGTTCTCC. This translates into CASSTPGTLGDEQFS.

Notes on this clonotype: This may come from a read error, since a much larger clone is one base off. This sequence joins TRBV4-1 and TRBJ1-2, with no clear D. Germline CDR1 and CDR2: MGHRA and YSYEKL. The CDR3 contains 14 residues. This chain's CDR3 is CASSQVGSSYGYAF. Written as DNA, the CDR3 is TGCGCCAGCAGCCAAGTTGGGTCCAGCTATGGCTACGCCTTC.

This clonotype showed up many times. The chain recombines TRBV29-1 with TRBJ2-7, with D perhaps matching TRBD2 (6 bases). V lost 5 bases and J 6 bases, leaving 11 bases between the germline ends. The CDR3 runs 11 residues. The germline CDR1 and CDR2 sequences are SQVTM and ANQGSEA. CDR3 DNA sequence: TGCAGCGTTATCGGGGGAGGCGAGCAGTACTTC. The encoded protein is CSVIGGGEQYF.

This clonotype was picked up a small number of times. This CDR3 reads CASSNRLENEQFF. DNA for the CDR3: TGTGCCAGCAGCAATAGACTAGAGAATGAGCAGTTCTTC. The V call is TRBV7-2, the J call TRBJ2-1, with D possibly TRBD2 on 6 matching bases. The CDR3 has 13 amino acids. CDR1 and CDR2 from the germline V gene are SGHTA and FQGNSA. V was clipped by 5 bases and J by 7 bases, with 12 bases between them.

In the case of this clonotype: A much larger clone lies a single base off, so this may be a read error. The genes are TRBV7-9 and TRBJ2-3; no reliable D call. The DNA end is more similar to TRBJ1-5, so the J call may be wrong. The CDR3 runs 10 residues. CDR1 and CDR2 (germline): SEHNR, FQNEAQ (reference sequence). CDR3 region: CASSLDTQHF. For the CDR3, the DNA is TGTGCCAGCAGCCTTGATACGCAGCATTTT.

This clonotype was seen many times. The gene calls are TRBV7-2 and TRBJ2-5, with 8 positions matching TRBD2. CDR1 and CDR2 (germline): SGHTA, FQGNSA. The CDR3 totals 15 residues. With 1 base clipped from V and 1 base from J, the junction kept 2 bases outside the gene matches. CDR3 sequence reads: CASSLVRGVQETQYF. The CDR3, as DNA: TGTGCCAGCAGCTTAGTGCGGGGGGTCCAAGAGACCCAGTACTTC.

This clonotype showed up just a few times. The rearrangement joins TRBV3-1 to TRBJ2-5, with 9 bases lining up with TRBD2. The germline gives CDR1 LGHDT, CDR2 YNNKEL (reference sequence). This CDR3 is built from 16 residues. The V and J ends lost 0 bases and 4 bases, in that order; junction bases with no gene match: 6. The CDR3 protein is CASSQDWAGGRETQYF. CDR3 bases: TGTGCCAGCAGCCAAGATTGGGCGGGAGGGAGAGAGACCCAGTACTTC.

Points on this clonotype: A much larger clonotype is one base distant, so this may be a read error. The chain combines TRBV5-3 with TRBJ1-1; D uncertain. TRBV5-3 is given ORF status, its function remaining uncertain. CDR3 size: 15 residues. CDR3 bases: TGTGCCAGCAGCTTGGAAGGGCGCTCGAACACTGAAGCTTTCTTT. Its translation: CASSLEGRSNTEAFF.